This T cell receptor beta chain was found in a study of cytomegalovirus exposure and HLA in healthy donors. For the study at large: Falling in the Caucasian-associated ancestry cluster were 81% of approximately 410 genotyped donors.

Amplification used 60 Vbeta primers and 13 Jbeta primers. Measured with immunoSEQ multiplex PCR; TCRdb has only the in-frame clones, and not every one. The sample carries about 160,000 clones, roughly 80% recorded once. CDR1 ENHRY and CDR2 SYGVKD come from the germline V gene. The CDR3 runs 16 residues. V lost 0 bases and J lost 3, with 12 bases in between. Remarks on this clone: The antigen is unknown.

Study-level points and caveats: A link between a missense DCLRE1C variant and TCR beta V- and J-gene trimming emerged from a later analysis. Presence/absence analysis assumed near-uniform sequencing depth across donors.

The specimen sequenced was PBMCs. The receptor was isolated from a man younger than 35 in good health and CMV-seropositive. The J gene is TRBJ1-5, the V gene TRBV10-3, with D possibly being TRBD1 (5 bases). Here the CDR3 reads CAISESTDSSNQPQHF. The CDR3 coding sequence is TGTGCCATCAGTGAGTCGACCGACAGCTCCAATCAGCCCCAGCATTTT.